These T cell receptor beta chains were read from a single sample in a study of CXCR3-negative and CXCR3-positive naive CD8 T cells. TCRdb re-called the 5' RACE reads and gives one entry per CDR3 protein, without DNA. This sample lists 110,000 or so distinct CDR3 sequences; its ten largest clones have just over 0.35%. What was sequenced was naive CXCR3+ CD8+ T cells from blood. The source of these receptors is a human donor in good health. Some clones in this sample may be carry-over from other donors' samples. Both conserved end residues are part of each CDR3.

j_call v_call cdr3_aa
TRBJ2-1 TRBV3-1 CASSTRDEQFF
TRBJ2-7 TRBV11-2 CASGSYYEQYF
TRBJ2-1 TRBV7-9 CASSLGGDEQFF
TRBJ2-3 TRBV11-2 CASSQDGGTDTQYF
TRBJ2-7 TRBV20-1 CSASRDSDFSYEQYF
TRBJ2-5 TRBV6-2/TRBV6-3 CASSYLTGEYQETRYF
TRBJ1-2 TRBV7-9 CASSFPGQGNYGYTF
TRBJ2-3 TRBV29-1 CSVDGDFGSDTQYF
TRBJ2-1 TRBV20-1 CSARDRGGGEQFF
TRBJ2-2 TRBV6-2/TRBV6-3 CATLSSNTGELFF
TRBJ2-3 TRBV7-9 CASSAPGQLRDTQYF
TRBJ2-2 TRBV7-8 CASSPTHTGELFF
TRBJ1-6 TRBV20-1 CSAVVQEYSPLHF
TRBJ2-1 TRBV29-1 CSARGGQGDEQFF
TRBJ2-2 TRBV24-1 CATSDSGQVLGTGELFF
TRBJ1-2 TRBV29-1 CSVVGSEGTGDYGYTF
TRBJ2-3 TRBV20-1 CSAEGRGLAGADTQYF
TRBJ2-6 TRBV28 CASSPRDSGANVLTF
TRBJ2-5 TRBV12-3/TRBV12-4 CASRRTSGGAPTETQYF
TRBJ2-7 TRBV9 CASSPRLAGAHEQYF
TRBJ2-1 TRBV7-9 CASSLSGSNYNEQFF
TRBJ2-1 TRBV11-3 CASSLGRLSSYNEQLF
TRBJ2-4 TRBV19 CASSIEAGGQPLAKNIQYF
TRBJ2-3 TRBV15 CATSRSRQAYTDTQYF
TRBJ2-1 TRBV6-2/TRBV6-3 CASSRGDSSDEQFF
TRBJ1-1 TRBV19 CASRDDRVNTEAFF
TRBJ1-1 TRBV4-3 CASSQDRWGTEAFF